This T cell receptor beta chain is from a study of blood T cell repertoires in COVID-19 (TCRdb year 2020). A note on the overall study: The collaborator samples originated in the United States, Italy and Spain and spanned the acute and convalescent phases of COVID-19. Nearly every sample came with metadata listing a de-identified subject ID, COVID-19 status, age in years and sex. The prospective study material was composed of cDNA or gDNA derived from T cells, B-cell-depleted T cells, or PBMCs. Where available, HLA class I and class II types were obtained from metadata supplied by the sample provider rather than from assay-based typing. Samples came from the ongoing ImmuneRACE study (first 160 participants) plus 1,254 subjects from 6 global collaborators. The repertoires were released in a freely available public database meant as a resource for research on the immune response to SARS-CoV-2. Deeply sampled blood TCRbeta repertoires from subjects exposed to, actively infected with, or recovered from COVID-19 were included in the dataset. Paper-wide results and their limitations: Clinical and demographic metadata were provided uncurated, with the amount varying by source and participant.

Taken from the germline V gene (reference sequence), the CDR1 and CDR2 loops are LNHDA and SQIVND. V is clipped by 6 bases and J by 6 bases, and the sequence between their germline boundaries is 14 bases long. The CDR3 has 13 amino acids, counting the end cysteine and phenylalanine. CDR3 DNA is the only sequence kept; it has 39 bases, read in frame from the first base. TCRbeta CDR3 regions were amplified from genomic DNA by means of the immunoSEQ Assay, a bias-controlled multiplex PCR. Under the source paper's analysis protocol: The number of nucleated cells in each sample was estimated from the amplification of reference gene primers within the assay. To quantify the absolute abundance of each unique TCRbeta CDR3 rearrangement, sequence reads were collapsed and filtered. Productive Simpson clonality was computed per sample as the square root of Simpson's diversity index over productive rearrangements. Held by TCRdb, this immuneACCESS table contains in-frame sequences only and omits some clones. Under half of the omission traces to an unresolved V gene where checked; the cause of the rest is unknown. From that table come the V and J calls and clone size; the DNA was used to work out D and trimming. Across this sample there are a few hundred thousand clones, with around 83% seen only once. About 5% of the sample belongs to the ten largest clones.

Judged by its sample share, this clone qualifies as medium-sized (0.01 to 0.1%). What antigen it recognizes has not been identified. Base quality data are lacking; no much larger clone is found one base away. Participants in the prospective study were enrolled through a virtual design, were aged about 18 to 90 years, and lived in 24 United States geographic areas. To assign participants to cohorts, the prospective study relied on clinical history that participants themselves reported in a screening survey and a study questionnaire. Exposed participants were defined as having been in contact with someone with a PCR-confirmed or clinician-diagnosed COVID-19 case within 2 weeks of study entry. In the prospective study, whole blood, serum and a nasopharyngeal or oropharyngeal swab were collected from each participant by mobile phlebotomists. Prospective study participants could optionally give additional blood draws and questionnaires over an approximately two-month period. Before DNA extraction, blood samples from the prospective study were shipped at room temperature or frozen.

This chain is built from TRBV19 and TRBJ1-2; a confident D gene designation cannot be given. The TCR was taken from a man aged 35-49 years who had been exposed to COVID-19. The sequenced material came from PBMCs or T cells enriched from blood (not recorded which). The CDR3 amino acid sequence is: CASRSEAAHGYTF. In nucleotides, the sequence is TGTGCCAGTAGGTCGGAGGCGGCTCATGGCTACACCTTC.